Below are 32 T cell receptor beta chains sequenced from a single sample in a study of T cells in Graves' hyperthyroidism and ophthalmopathy. Regions amplified from RNA transcripts were the TCR beta CDR3 regions. Primed by the HTBI set, a first-round RT-PCR was run on the TCR CDR3. TCRdb re-called the multiplex PCR reads through MiXCR, storing one row per CDR3 protein. This sample has hundreds of thousands of distinct CDR3 sequences, with about 15% found just once. Sequenced material: blood. The receptors shown here come from a woman between 45 and 65 years old with Graves' ophthalmopathy.

This chain uses TRBV29-1 with TRBJ2-3; 7 bases line up with TRBD2. After removal of 8 bases from V and 2 bases from J, the junction contained 10 bases not matched to a gene. The CDR3 is 14 amino acids. Germline V CDR1 and CDR2: SQVTM, ANQGSEA. The CDR3, as DNA: TGCAGCCAGACTAGCCTGGAGAACACAGATACGCAGTATTTT. It is translated as CSQTSLENTDTQYF.

In this sample, this clonotype turned up many times. The V gene is TRBV5-8, the J gene TRBJ2-5; 10 bases are shared with TRBD1. After removal of 0 bases from V and 4 bases from J, the junction contained 0 bases not matched to a gene. Germline-derived CDR1 and CDR2 are SGHTS and YDEGEE. The CDR3 extends over 14 amino acids. The CDR3 nucleotides are TGTGCCAGCAGCTTGGGACAGGGGGCAGAGACCCAGTACTTC. This gives the protein CASSLGQGAETQYF.

The chain carries TRBV6-1 and TRBJ2-7; D is perhaps TRBD1 (5 bases). This CDR3 is 13 amino acids long. V gave up 5 bases and J gave up 2 bases, with 10 bases separating them. Per germline, CDR1 MNHNS and CDR2 SASEGT. The CDR3 sequence is CASSSDTTYEQYF. The CDR3 nucleotides are TGTGCCAGCAGTTCGGACACCACCTACGAGCAGTACTTC.

This clonotype has just a few counts. V is TRBV15 and J is TRBJ2-2; D gene unclear. Germline V gene data show CDR1 as LNHNV and CDR2 as YYDKDF (reference sequence). Deletions cut 3 bases from V and 0 bases from J, with 8 bases between. The CDR3 covers 15 residues. CDR3 loop: CATSRVNANTGELFF. The CDR3 DNA reads as TGTGCCACCAGCAGGGTTAACGCGAACACCGGGGAGCTGTTTTTT.

This clonotype has at least ten counts. The chain recombines TRBV2 with TRBJ1-4; the D gene is possibly TRBD1 (5 bases). Germline V lookup: CDR1 SNHLY, CDR2 FYNNEI. Trimming pared 4 bases from V and 6 bases from J, leaving 9 bases between. This CDR3 is 13 amino acids long. The CDR3 nucleotides read TGTGCCAGCAGTGGAAGGGACGATGAAAAACTGTTTTTT. It encodes CASSGRDDEKLFF.

This clonotype was detected ten times or more. The chain employs TRBV12-3 or TRBV12-4 and TRBJ2-5; D call uncertain. The CDR3 runs 13 residues. V shed 5 bases and J shed 1 base, with 8 bases lying between them. CDR3 amino acids: CASSRQRQETQYF. The DNA of the CDR3 is TGTGCCAGCAGTAGGCAGCGCCAAGAGACCCAGTACTTC.

The rearrangement joins TRBV11-2 to TRBJ2-5; 8 positions match TRBD1. Unmatched junction bases numbered 4, after V lost 5 bases and J lost 2 bases. The CDR3 is 14 amino acids. Germline loops: CDR1 SGHAT, CDR2 FQNNGV. The CDR3 here is CASSQYRGQETQYF. CDR3 DNA sequence: TGTGCCAGCAGCCAGTACAGGGGGCAAGAGACCCAGTACTTC.

In regard to this clonotype: A junction boundary mismatches the germline segment, possibly from a read error. This sequence joins TRBV20-1 and TRBJ1-6; no definite D call. Germline lookup yields CDR1 DFQATT and CDR2 SNEGSKA (reference sequence). CDR3 length: 14 residues. The CDR3 region is CSARQGPYNSPPHF. The DNA of the CDR3 is TGCAGTGCTAGACAAGGCCCGTATAATTCACCCCCCCACTTT.

The V and J genes are TRBV27 and TRBJ1-6; D gene ambiguous. V lost 2 bases, J lost 4 bases, and 9 bases lay in between. The CDR3 has 15 residues. The germline V gene has CDR1 MNHEY and CDR2 SMNVEV (reference sequence). CDR3 nucleotide sequence: TGTGCCAGCAGTTTAGGGAATGCTTATAATTCACCCCTCCACTTT. Protein product: CASSLGNAYNSPLHF.

This clonotype was seen many times. V and J are TRBV5-1 and TRBJ1-2; unclear D gene. CDR3 size: 12 residues. CDR1 and CDR2 from the germline V gene are SGHRS and YFSETQ. Trimming pared 4 bases from V and 2 bases from J, leaving 6 bases between. The CDR3 loop is CASSVENYGYTF. The CDR3 DNA is TGCGCCAGCAGCGTCGAAAACTATGGCTACACCTTC.

The chain carries TRBV27 and TRBJ2-1; no reliable D call. The germline gives CDR1 MNHEY, CDR2 SMNVEV (reference sequence). This CDR3 is built from 14 residues. Trimming left V 7 bases short and J 0 bases short, with 10 bases between. The CDR3 bases are TGTGCCAGCATGGTGGAGTTCTCCTACAATGAGCAGTTCTTC. It codes for CASMVEFSYNEQFF.

This clonotype was seen at least ten times. The genes are TRBV6-2 or TRBV6-3 and TRBJ2-7, with 7 positions matching TRBD2. This CDR3 is built from 14 residues. CDR1 MNHEY and CDR2 SVGEGT come from the germline V gene. J gave up 4 bases and V 6 bases, and 9 bases lay outside the gene matches. CDR3 protein: CASSEAGPSYEQYF. The DNA of the CDR3 is TGTGCCAGCAGCGAAGCGGGACCGAGTTACGAGCAGTACTTC.

This clonotype was counted between two and nine times. The chain's CDR3 is CASSLESRNEQYF. CDR3 coding DNA: TGTGCCAGCAGCTTAGAGTCCCGTAACGAGCAGTACTTC. V gene TRBV7-2 combines with J gene TRBJ2-7, with no clear D. This CDR3 spans 13 amino acids. The ends were cut back, 1 base at V and 5 bases at J, with 9 bases in the middle. CDR1 is SGHTA, CDR2 FQGNSA, per germline.

This clonotype was detected ten times or more. The V and J genes are TRBV9 and TRBJ1-1; a possible D gene is TRBD1 (5 bases). V gave up 7 bases and J gave up 10 bases, with 23 bases separating them. CDR1 and CDR2 from the germline V gene are SGDLS and YYNGEE. The CDR3 extends over 14 amino acids. The CDR3 spells CASSWDAQGVGAFF. The CDR3, as DNA: TGTGCCAGCTCCTGGGACGCCCAAGGTGTCGGAGCTTTCTTT.

This clonotype came up many times. This rearrangement joins TRBV28 to TRBJ1-2, with a tentative D call TRBD1 (5 bases). Trimming took 4 bases from V and 5 from J, leaving 14 bases between them. CDR1 and CDR2 (germline): MDHEN, SYDVKM. The CDR3 extends over 14 amino acids. The CDR3 is CASSWEGSGYGYTF. The CDR3 bases are TGTGCCAGCAGTTGGGAGGGGAGTGGGTATGGCTACACCTTC.

The sample holds many counts of this clonotype. The genes are TRBV27 and TRBJ2-2, with 15 positions matching TRBD2. The CDR3 totals 18 residues. V lost 7 bases and J lost 2; bases outside the gene matches: 8. Germline-derived CDR1 and CDR2 are MNHEY and SMNVEV (reference sequence). CDR3 sequence: CASTKGLAGGFNTGELFF. CDR3 nucleotide sequence: TGTGCCAGCACCAAGGGACTAGCGGGAGGATTTAACACCGGGGAGCTGTTTTTT.

This clonotype was counted at least ten times. The chain combines TRBV28 with TRBJ2-5; D uncertain. Trimming pared 5 bases from V and 2 bases from J, leaving 9 bases between. CDR1 is MDHEN, CDR2 SYDVKM, per germline. The CDR3 is 13 residues long. CDR3 protein: CASSIAGQETQYF. CDR3 coding DNA: TGTGCCAGCAGTATCGCAGGACAAGAGACCCAGTACTTC.

Ten or more counts support this clonotype. The V and J genes are TRBV28 and TRBJ1-2; the match to TRBD1 covers 7 bases. The CDR3 totals 15 residues. Germline V CDR1 and CDR2: MDHEN, SYDVKM. After removal of 4 bases from V and 0 bases from J, the junction contained 5 bases not matched to a gene. The chain's CDR3 is CASSSGDSPNYGYTF. CDR3 nucleotide sequence: TGTGCCAGCAGTTCGGGGGACAGTCCTAACTATGGCTACACCTTC.

This clonotype was picked up a small number of times. Possible read error: a much larger clone is one base away. The final CDR3 position lacks the conserved phenylalanine or tryptophan, pointing to a likely read error. The chain has TRBV3-1 and TRBJ2-7; D tentatively fits TRBD1 or TRBD2 (5 bases each). CDR1 LGHDT and CDR2 YNNKEL come from the germline V gene (reference sequence). Trimming took off 4 bases at V and 7 bases at J, with 17 bases between the two ends. This CDR3 is built from 14 residues. DNA of the CDR3: TGTGCCAGCAGCCTGGGACCCCATGATTGGGAGCAGTACCTC. It is translated as CASSLGPHDWEQYL.

This rearrangement joins TRBV5-1 to TRBJ2-7; 8 nucleotides align to TRBD2. V gave up 3 bases and J gave up 4 bases; unmatched junction bases: 3. Germline-derived CDR1 and CDR2 are SGHRS and YFSETQ. The CDR3 length is 13 residues. DNA for the CDR3: TGCGCCAGCAGCTGGGTAGCGGGGTACGAGCAGTACTTC. It codes for CASSWVAGYEQYF.

This clonotype was found many times. V gene TRBV30 combines with J gene TRBJ2-1, with unresolved D. CDR3 size: 17 residues. V was trimmed by 0 bases and J by 4 bases, leaving 19 bases between them. CDR1 is GTSNPN, CDR2 SVGIG, per germline (reference sequence). The CDR3 reads CAWSVRSAVSVYNEQFF. As DNA, the CDR3 is TGTGCCTGGAGTGTAAGGTCGGCGGTATCGGTATACAATGAGCAGTTCTTC.

This clonotype showed up many times. The chain combines TRBV29-1 with TRBJ2-2, with D uncertain. The CDR3 has 12 residues. V lost 4 bases and J 6 bases, leaving 9 bases between the germline ends. Germline V gene lookup returns CDR1 SQVTM and CDR2 ANQGSEA. The CDR3: CSVGSSAGELFF. CDR3 nucleotide sequence: TGCAGCGTTGGTAGTAGTGCCGGGGAGCTGTTTTTT.

At least ten counts were recorded for this clonotype. The J gene is TRBJ2-4, the V gene TRBV3-1; TRBD1 agrees at 9 bases. CDR3 size: 17 residues. With 3 bases clipped from V and 0 bases from J, the junction kept 6 bases outside the gene matches. Germline assignment: CDR1 LGHDT and CDR2 YNNKEL (reference sequence). This CDR3 is CASSQTGGTIAKNIQYF. The CDR3 DNA follows: TGTGCCAGCAGCCAGACAGGGGGTACTATAGCCAAAAACATTCAGTACTTC. The variable domain in full, with the rest retrieved from reference TRBV3-1 and TRBJ2-4, is DTAVSQTPKYLVTQMGNDKSIKCEQNLGHDTMYWYKQDSKKFLKIMFSYNNKELIINETVPNRFSPKSPDKAHLNLHINSLELGDSAVYFCASSQTGGTIAKNIQYFGAGTRLSVL.

The chain links TRBV24-1 to TRBJ2-1, with D uncertain. This CDR3 has 14 residues. The V gene's germline CDR1 is KGHDR and CDR2 SFDVKD. V dropped 1 base and J dropped 5 bases, with 8 bases sitting between them. The CDR3 here is CATSDLYGDNEQFF. DNA of the CDR3: TGTGCCACCAGTGATTTATACGGAGACAATGAGCAGTTCTTC.

This clonotype has at least ten counts. The CDR3 DNA is TGTGCCAGCACCTGGGAAGGGCACCATGAGCAGTTCTTC. This translates into CASTWEGHHEQFF. The gene calls are TRBV2 and TRBJ2-1; D unclear. V shed 7 bases and J shed 8 bases, with 15 bases lying between them. The germline gives CDR1 SNHLY, CDR2 FYNNEI. The CDR3 runs 13 residues.

This clonotype occurred many times. This chain joins TRBV7-8 and TRBJ1-2; tentative D call: TRBD1 (5 bases). The CDR3 has 14 amino acids. Germline assignment: CDR1 SGHVS and CDR2 FQNEAQ. V dropped 1 base and J dropped 4 bases, with 10 bases sitting between them. Here the CDR3 reads CASSLGSDSYGYTF. The CDR3 bases are TGTGCCAGCAGCTTAGGCAGCGACAGCTATGGCTACACCTTC.

In its sample, this clonotype was seen many times. V gene TRBV27 combines with J gene TRBJ1-1; D not resolved. V lost 7 bases, J lost 6 bases, and 21 bases lay in between. This CDR3 has 15 amino acids. Germline V gene lookup returns CDR1 MNHEY and CDR2 SMNVEV (reference sequence). The CDR3, as DNA: TGTGCCAGCATTCCCAAACTAGGGATTTTCTCTGAAGCTTTCTTT. Translated, it gives CASIPKLGIFSEAFF.

This clonotype was seen many times. The V and J genes are TRBV29-1 and TRBJ1-1, with 8 bases lining up with TRBD1. V shed 6 bases and J 2 bases; nucleotides not matched to a gene: 11. The CDR3 contains 15 residues. Germline V lookup: CDR1 SQVTM, CDR2 ANQGSEA. CDR3 sequence (DNA): TGCAGCGTAATCCCACGGACAGGGTTAAACACTGAAGCTTTCTTT. Translated, it gives CSVIPRTGLNTEAFF.

This clonotype was counted between two and nine times. This could be a read error, since a much larger clone is one nucleotide away. The chain links TRBV5-6 to TRBJ1-1; weak D call: TRBD1 (5 bases). Germline CDR1 SGHDT, CDR2 YYEEEE. This CDR3 is built from 12 residues. Between the trimmed V and J ends, which lost 3 bases and 5 bases, there was a span of 8 bases. The CDR3 protein is CASSYGTTEAFF. CDR3 in DNA: TGTGCCAGCAGCTATGGGACTACTGAAGCTTTCTTT.

The sample holds many counts of this clonotype. V usage is TRBV29-1 and J usage is TRBJ2-1; D is tentatively TRBD1 or TRBD2 (5 bases each). The CDR3 is 14 residues long. Germline-derived CDR1 and CDR2 are SQVTM and ANQGSEA. V lost 2 bases, J lost 7 bases, and 15 bases lay in between. The CDR3 reads CSVEKAGTGNEQFF. As DNA, the CDR3 is TGCAGCGTTGAAAAGGCCGGGACGGGGAATGAGCAGTTCTTC.

This clonotype was found a few times. Germline and junction disagree at one end, which may indicate a read error. This chain links TRBV20-1 with TRBJ2-5; tentatively, D is TRBD1 or TRBD2 (6 bases each). The germline CDR1 and CDR2 sequences are DFQATT and SNEGSKA (reference sequence). CDR3 length: 14 residues. This CDR3 is CSARDMRGQGTQYF. CDR3 sequence (DNA): TGCAGTGCTAGAGATATGCGGGGACAAGGGACCCAGTACTTC.

This clonotype was observed a few times. One base away lies a much larger clone, so this may be a sequencing read error. The J gene is TRBJ2-7, the V gene TRBV28, with D perhaps TRBD1 or TRBD2 (7 bases each). Between the trimmed V and J ends, which lost 7 bases and 9 bases, there was a span of 16 bases. CDR3 length equals 12 residues. Germline assignment: CDR1 MDHEN and CDR2 SYDVKM. The CDR3 reads CASTRQGGGQYF. The CDR3 nucleotides read TGTGCCAGCACCAGACAGGGAGGGGGGCAGTACTTC.